These 14 T cell receptor beta chains share one sample of origin, sequenced in a study. TCRdb passed the RT-PCR reads through MiXCR, listing each CDR3 protein once. Among almost 700,000 distinct CDR3 sequences listed, approximately 14% were seen once. The sample comprised memory CD4+ T cells from blood. Receptors originate from a female donor in good health, serving as a healthy control.

This clonotype was observed a few times. V is TRBV6-5 and J is TRBJ1-4; D remains unclear. The CDR3 contains 14 residues. CDR1 is MNHEY and CDR2 is SVGAGI in the germline V gene. Between the trimmed V and J ends, which lost 6 bases and 4 bases, there was a span of 12 bases. The CDR3 nucleotides read TGTGCCAGCAGGGAAGGGTCTGGTAATGAAAAACTGTTTTTT. This encodes CASREGSGNEKLFF.

The chain joins TRBV11-1 to TRBJ2-5; possibly TRBD2 for D (7 bases). The germline V gene has CDR1 SGHAT and CDR2 FQDESV (reference sequence). CDR3 length: 13 residues. The V end was cut by 4 bases, the J end by 4 bases, with 10 bases between. CDR3 bases: TGTGCCAGCAGCTGGGGAGGGGGAGAGACCCAGTACTTC. This translates into CASSWGGGETQYF.

The chain couples TRBV7-9 to TRBJ2-5; 7 positions agree with TRBD2. The CDR3 length is 14 residues. Germline V gives CDR1 SEHNR, CDR2 FQNEAQ (reference sequence). V lost 4 bases to trimming and J lost 5 bases; unmatched junction nucleotides: 7. The CDR3 here is CASSSRAGVETQYF. The CDR3 DNA follows: TGTGCCAGCAGCTCCAGGGCGGGGGTCGAGACCCAGTACTTC.

The V gene is TRBV20-1, the J gene TRBJ2-1; 8 bases are shared with TRBD1. The CDR3 length is 16 residues. Trimming removed 0 bases from V and 9 bases from J; junction bases left unmatched: 13. Germline CDR1 is DFQATT and CDR2 is SNEGSKA (reference sequence). CDR3 sequence: CSARDHGGQALGEQFF. The CDR3 nucleotides read TGCAGTGCTAGAGATCACGGGGGACAGGCGTTGGGTGAGCAGTTCTTC.

The chain recombines TRBV7-9 with TRBJ2-3, with 14 bases that match TRBD2. The V segment lost 5 bases and the J segment 3 bases; nucleotides outside the gene matches: 7. Germline CDR1 SEHNR, CDR2 FQNEAQ (reference sequence). The CDR3 is 17 residues long. Here the CDR3 reads CASSLLGLAGGTDTQYF. The CDR3 DNA is TGTGCCAGCAGCCTTCTAGGACTAGCGGGAGGAACAGATACGCAGTATTTT.

The V call is TRBV20-1, the J call TRBJ2-1; 9 bases map to TRBD2. The CDR3 contains 15 residues. V gave up 4 bases and J gave up 7 bases; unmatched junction bases: 11. In germline, CDR1 is DFQATT, CDR2 SNEGSKA (reference sequence). The CDR3 protein is CSATTPSGTGNEQFF. CDR3 nucleotides: TGCAGTGCTACAACCCCTAGCGGGACTGGGAATGAGCAGTTCTTC.

The rearrangement joins TRBV7-2 to TRBJ1-1; 8 bases are shared with TRBD1. Germline V gene data show CDR1 as SGHTA and CDR2 as FQGNSA. This CDR3 has 14 residues. V lost 5 bases, J lost 10 bases, and 12 bases stayed unmatched. The DNA of the CDR3 is TGTGCCAGCAGCAAAACAGGGGGAAAGAGTGGAGCTTTCTTT. It specifies CASSKTGGKSGAFF.

In regard to this clonotype: The junction departs from the called germline gene at one end, perhaps through a read error. DNA for the CDR3: TGCAGTGCTAGGGCGACACAGGGATATAGCAGTCAGCCCCAGCATTTT. Protein sequence: CSARATQGYSSQPQHF. The gene calls are TRBV20-1 and TRBJ1-5; tentative D call: TRBD1 (6 bases). This CDR3 contains 16 residues. Germline V CDR1 and CDR2: DFQATT, SNEGSKA (reference sequence).

Many counts were recorded for this clonotype. The junction departs from germline at one end; a sequencing error may be responsible. The V gene is TRBV7-7, the J gene TRBJ2-3, with D perhaps assigned TRBD1 or TRBD2 (5 bases each). The germline V gene has CDR1 SSHAT and CDR2 FNYEAQ (reference sequence). This CDR3 spans 14 amino acids. The CDR3 DNA reads as TGTGCTAGCAGCTTCGGGACCTGCACAGATACGCAGTATTTT. Encoded protein: CASSFGTCTDTQYF.

This chain links TRBV5-1 with TRBJ2-5, with D perhaps matching TRBD2 (6 bases). Trimming removed 5 bases from V and 4 bases from J, with 15 bases in between. CDR1 SGHRS and CDR2 YFSETQ come from the germline V gene. This CDR3 spans 14 amino acids. CDR3 amino acids: CASRSDYHSETQYF. The CDR3 DNA follows: TGCGCCAGCAGGTCGGACTACCACTCAGAGACCCAGTACTTC.

The V and J genes are TRBV11-2 and TRBJ1-1; D unresolved. CDR1 is SGHAT, CDR2 FQNNGV, per germline. Trimming took 2 bases from V and 1 from J, leaving 8 bases between them. This CDR3 contains 14 residues. DNA of the CDR3: TGTGCCAGCAGCTTAATACAGACGAACACTGAAGCTTTCTTT. Its protein is CASSLIQTNTEAFF.

This clonotype was seen ten or more times. The rearrangement links TRBV20-1 to TRBJ1-2; D unclear. This CDR3 region has 16 residues. Germline loops: CDR1 DFQATT, CDR2 SNEGSKA (reference sequence). The germline V and J ends were trimmed by 0 bases and 8 bases, with 22 bases remaining between them. CDR3 DNA: TGCAGTGCTAGAGATCGGGGAGGCTCTCTGGGTATAGGCTACACCTTC. Protein product: CSARDRGGSLGIGYTF.

This chain uses TRBV30 with TRBJ2-7; D remains unclear. CDR3 size: 13 residues. Trimming left V 0 bases short and J 2 bases short, with 8 bases between. Germline values: CDR1 GTSNPN, CDR2 SVGIG (reference sequence). This CDR3 reads CAWSVAITYEQYF. The DNA of the CDR3 is TGTGCCTGGAGTGTGGCCATAACCTACGAGCAGTACTTC.

The chain links TRBV20-1 to TRBJ2-1, with 13 bases that match TRBD2. V shed 5 bases, J shed 3 bases, and the junction held 10 bases outside the gene matches. This CDR3 is built from 17 residues. Germline loops: CDR1 DFQATT, CDR2 SNEGSKA (reference sequence). The CDR3 DNA follows: TGCAGTGCTTTACTAGCGGGAGGGCCATTCGGCTACAATGAGCAGTTCTTC. This gives the protein CSALLAGGPFGYNEQFF.